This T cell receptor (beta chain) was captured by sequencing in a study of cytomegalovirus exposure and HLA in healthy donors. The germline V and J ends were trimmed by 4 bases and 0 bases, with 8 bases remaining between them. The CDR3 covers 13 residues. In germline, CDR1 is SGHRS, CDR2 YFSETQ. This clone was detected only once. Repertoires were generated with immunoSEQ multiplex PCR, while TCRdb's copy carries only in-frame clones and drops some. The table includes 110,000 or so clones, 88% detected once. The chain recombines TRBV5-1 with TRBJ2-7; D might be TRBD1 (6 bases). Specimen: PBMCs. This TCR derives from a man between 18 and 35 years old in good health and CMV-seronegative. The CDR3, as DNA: TGCGCCAGCAGCCAGGGGACCTCCTACGAGCAGTACTTC. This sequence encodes CASSQGTSYEQYF.